This T cell receptor beta chain was recovered during a study of blood T cell repertoires in COVID-19. Whole-study context: The analysed material was cDNA or gDNA that came from T cells, B-cell-depleted T cells, or PBMCs.

Participants' reported clinical history set cohort assignment. Either two negative PCRs, clearance, or symptom resolution qualified Cohort 3 donors as recovered. CDR1 is SGDLS and CDR2 is YYNGEE in the germline V gene. Trimming stripped 0 bases from V and 2 bases from J, with 12 bases between. CDR3 length: 16 residues. Here immunoSEQ multiplex PCR was the method, and the copy in TCRdb shows in-frame clones only, minus some. Counted here are more than 300,000 clones, 88% occurring once; the ten biggest clones make up 1.2%. The chain combines TRBV9 with TRBJ2-1, with D possibly matching TRBD2 (7 bases). The receptor was derived from a woman aged 18-35 years who had recovered from COVID-19. Sequenced: PBMCs or T cells enriched from blood (not recorded which). CDR3 coding DNA: TGTGCCAGCAGCGTAGGAAGAGGGGGGGCCTACAATGAGCAGTTCTTC. It translates to CASSVGRGGAYNEQFF.